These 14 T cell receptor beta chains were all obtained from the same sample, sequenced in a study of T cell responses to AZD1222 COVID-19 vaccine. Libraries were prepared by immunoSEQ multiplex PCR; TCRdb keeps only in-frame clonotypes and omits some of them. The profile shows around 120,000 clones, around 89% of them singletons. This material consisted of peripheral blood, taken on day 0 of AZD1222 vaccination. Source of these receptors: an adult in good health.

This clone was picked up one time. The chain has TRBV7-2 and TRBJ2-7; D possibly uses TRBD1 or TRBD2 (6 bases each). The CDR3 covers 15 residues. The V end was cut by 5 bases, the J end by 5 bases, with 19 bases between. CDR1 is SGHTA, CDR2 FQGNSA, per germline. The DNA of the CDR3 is TGTGCCAGCAGCGCCCGGTGGGGGGCGCAGGACGAGCAGTACTTC. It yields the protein CASSARWGAQDEQYF.

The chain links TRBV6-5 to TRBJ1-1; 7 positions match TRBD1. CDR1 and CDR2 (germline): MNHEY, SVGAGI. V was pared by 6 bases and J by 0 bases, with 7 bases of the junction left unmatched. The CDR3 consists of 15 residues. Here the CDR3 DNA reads TGTGCCAGCAGCACGACAGGGACCATGAACACTGAAGCTTTCTTT. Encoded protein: CASSTTGTMNTEAFF.

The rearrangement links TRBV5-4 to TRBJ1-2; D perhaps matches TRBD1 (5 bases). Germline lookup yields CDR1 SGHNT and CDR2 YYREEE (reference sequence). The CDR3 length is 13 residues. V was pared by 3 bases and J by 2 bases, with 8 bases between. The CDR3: CASSSRQNYGYTF. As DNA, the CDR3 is TGTGCCAGCAGCTCAAGACAGAACTATGGCTACACCTTC.

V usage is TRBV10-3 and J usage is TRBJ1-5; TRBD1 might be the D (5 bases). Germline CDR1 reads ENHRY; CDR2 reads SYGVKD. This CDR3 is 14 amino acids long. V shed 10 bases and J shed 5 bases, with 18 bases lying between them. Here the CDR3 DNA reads TGTGCCACCAAGACAAGGGGTGGGGATCAGCCCCAGCATTTT. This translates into CATKTRGGDQPQHF.

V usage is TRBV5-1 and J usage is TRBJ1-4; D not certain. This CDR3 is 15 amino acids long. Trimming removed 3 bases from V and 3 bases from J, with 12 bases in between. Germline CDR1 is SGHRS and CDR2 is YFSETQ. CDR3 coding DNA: TGCGCCAGCAGCTACCGGTGGGCCCCTAATGAAAAACTGTTTTTT. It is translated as CASSYRWAPNEKLFF.

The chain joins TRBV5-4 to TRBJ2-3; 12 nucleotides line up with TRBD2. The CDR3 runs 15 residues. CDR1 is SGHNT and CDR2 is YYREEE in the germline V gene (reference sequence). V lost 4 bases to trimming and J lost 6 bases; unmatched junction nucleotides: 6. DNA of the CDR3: TGTGCCAGCAGCCCTAGACTAGCGGGGGCCGATACGCAGTATTTT. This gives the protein CASSPRLAGADTQYF.

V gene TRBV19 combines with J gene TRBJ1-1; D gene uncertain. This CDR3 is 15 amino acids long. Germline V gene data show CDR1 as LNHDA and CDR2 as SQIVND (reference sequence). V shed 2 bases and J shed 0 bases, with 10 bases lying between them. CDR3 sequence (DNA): TGTGCCAGTAGTATATACCCCGGGGTGAACACTGAAGCTTTCTTT. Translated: CASSIYPGVNTEAFF.

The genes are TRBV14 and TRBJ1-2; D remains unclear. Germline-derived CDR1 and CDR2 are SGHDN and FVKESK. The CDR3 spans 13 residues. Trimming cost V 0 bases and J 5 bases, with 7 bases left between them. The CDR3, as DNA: TGTGCCAGCAGCCAAGATCTCAGTTATGGCTACACCTTC. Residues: CASSQDLSYGYTF.

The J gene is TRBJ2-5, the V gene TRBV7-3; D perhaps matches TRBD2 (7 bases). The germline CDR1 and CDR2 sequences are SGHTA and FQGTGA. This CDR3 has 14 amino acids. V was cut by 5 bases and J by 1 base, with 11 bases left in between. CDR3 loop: CASSKGGVQETQYF. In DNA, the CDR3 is TGTGCCAGCAGCAAAGGGGGGGTCCAAGAGACCCAGTACTTC.

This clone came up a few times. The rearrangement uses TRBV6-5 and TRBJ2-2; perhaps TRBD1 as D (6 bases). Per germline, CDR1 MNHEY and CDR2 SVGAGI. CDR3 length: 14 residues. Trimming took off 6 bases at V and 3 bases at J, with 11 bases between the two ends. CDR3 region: CASSPGVDTGELFF. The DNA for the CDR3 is TGTGCCAGCAGCCCAGGGGTGGACACCGGGGAGCTGTTTTTT.

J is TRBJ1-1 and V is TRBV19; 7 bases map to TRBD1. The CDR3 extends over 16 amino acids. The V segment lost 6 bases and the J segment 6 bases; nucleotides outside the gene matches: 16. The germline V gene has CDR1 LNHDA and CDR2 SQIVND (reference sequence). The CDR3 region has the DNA TGTGCCAGTAGGGGGGGCCCAGGACAGGCCGGCGCTGAAGCTTTCTTT. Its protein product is CASRGGPGQAGAEAFF.

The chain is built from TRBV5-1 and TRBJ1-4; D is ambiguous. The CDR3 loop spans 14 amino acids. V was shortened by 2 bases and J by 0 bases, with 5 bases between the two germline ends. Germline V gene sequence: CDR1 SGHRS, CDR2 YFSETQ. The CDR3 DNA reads TGCGCCAGCAGCTTACAAGCAACTAATGAAAAACTGTTTTTT. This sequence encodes CASSLQATNEKLFF.

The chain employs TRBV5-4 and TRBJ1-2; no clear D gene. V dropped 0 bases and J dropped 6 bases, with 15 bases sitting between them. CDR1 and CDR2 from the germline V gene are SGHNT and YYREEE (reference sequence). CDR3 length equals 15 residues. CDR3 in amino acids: CASSLDKTGGNGYTF. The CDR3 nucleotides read TGTGCCAGCAGCTTGGATAAGACGGGAGGAAATGGCTACACCTTC.

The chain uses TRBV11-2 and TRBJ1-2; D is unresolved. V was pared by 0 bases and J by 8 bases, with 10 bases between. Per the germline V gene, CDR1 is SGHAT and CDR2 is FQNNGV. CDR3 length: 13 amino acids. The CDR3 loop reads CASSLDWVRGYTF. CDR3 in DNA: TGTGCCAGCAGCTTAGACTGGGTGAGGGGCTACACCTTC.